Here is one T cell receptor (beta chain) with its context. Its antigen is still unknown. This CDR3 contains 16 residues. Trimming stripped 0 bases from V and 7 bases from J, with 19 bases between. Germline V gene sequence: CDR1 MGHRA, CDR2 YSYEKL. The sample originates from a study of shared clonotypes between healthy human individuals. The naive CD8 population came from CD45RO-negative cells selected for CCR7, without terminally differentiated effector memory CD45RA+ cells. Study observations and caveats: In having few donors, the study represented limited genetic and exposure-history diversity.

TCRdb's table, derived via immunoSEQ multiplex PCR, lists solely in-frame clones and lacks some. The data contain 2 million or so clones, roughly 95% of them seen just once; the ten biggest clones take up 0.9% to 1.4%. The sequencing sample was made of naive CD8+ T cells sorted from blood. The gene calls are TRBV4-1 and TRBJ2-7; TRBD1 is a possible D gene (6 bases). The TCR was taken from a man aged 18 to 30 in good health. The CDR3 sequence: CASSQEVGQGMGEQYF. DNA of the CDR3: TGCGCCAGCAGCCAAGAAGTTGGGCAGGGGATGGGGGAGCAGTACTTC.